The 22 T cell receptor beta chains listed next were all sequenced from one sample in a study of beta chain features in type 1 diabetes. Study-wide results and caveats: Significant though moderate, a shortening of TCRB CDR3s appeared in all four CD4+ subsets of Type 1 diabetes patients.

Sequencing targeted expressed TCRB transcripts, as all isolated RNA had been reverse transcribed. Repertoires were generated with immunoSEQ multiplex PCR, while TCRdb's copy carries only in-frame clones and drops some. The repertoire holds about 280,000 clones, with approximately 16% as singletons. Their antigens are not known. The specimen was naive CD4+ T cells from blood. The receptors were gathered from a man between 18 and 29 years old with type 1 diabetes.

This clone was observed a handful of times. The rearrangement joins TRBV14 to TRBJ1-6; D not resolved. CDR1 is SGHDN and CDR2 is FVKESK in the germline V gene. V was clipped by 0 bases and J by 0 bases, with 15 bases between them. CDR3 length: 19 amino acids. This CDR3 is CASSQDGYQASSYNSPLHF. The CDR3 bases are TGTGCCAGCAGCCAAGATGGTTATCAAGCGAGCTCCTATAATTCACCCCTCCACTTT.

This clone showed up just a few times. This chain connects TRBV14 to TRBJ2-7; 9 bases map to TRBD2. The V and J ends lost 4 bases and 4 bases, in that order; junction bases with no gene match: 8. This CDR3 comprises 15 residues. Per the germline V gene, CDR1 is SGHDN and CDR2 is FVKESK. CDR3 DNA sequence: TGTGCCAGCAGCCTTGCTAGCGGGGCTTTTTACGAGCAGTACTTC. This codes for CASSLASGAFYEQYF.

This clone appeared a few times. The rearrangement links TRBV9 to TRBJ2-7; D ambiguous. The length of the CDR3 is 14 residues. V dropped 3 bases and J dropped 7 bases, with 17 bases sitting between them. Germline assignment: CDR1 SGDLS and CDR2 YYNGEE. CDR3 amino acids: CASSADPRQREQYF. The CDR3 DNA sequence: TGTGCCAGCAGCGCAGACCCGCGGCAACGAGAGCAGTACTTC.

Here the CDR3 DNA reads TGTGCCAGCAGCTTTAACCAGGGAGGTACAGATACGCAGTATTTT. Protein product: CASSFNQGGTDTQYF. The V and J genes are TRBV7-2 and TRBJ2-3; D possibly corresponds to TRBD2 (6 bases). The ends were cut back, 3 bases at V and 3 bases at J, with 13 bases in the middle. Looked up from germline, CDR1 is SGHTA and CDR2 is FQGNSA. The length of the CDR3 is 15 residues.

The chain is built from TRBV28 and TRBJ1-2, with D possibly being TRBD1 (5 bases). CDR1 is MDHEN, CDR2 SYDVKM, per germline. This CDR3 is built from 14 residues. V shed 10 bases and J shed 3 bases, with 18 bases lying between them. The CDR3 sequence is CATGGSGAYYGYTF. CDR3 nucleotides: TGTGCCACCGGGGGAAGTGGGGCTTACTATGGCTACACCTTC.

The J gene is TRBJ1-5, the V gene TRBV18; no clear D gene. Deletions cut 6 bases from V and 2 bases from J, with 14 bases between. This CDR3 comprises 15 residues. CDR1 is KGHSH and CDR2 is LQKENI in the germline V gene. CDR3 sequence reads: CASSLEAGGNQPQHF. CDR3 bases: TGTGCCAGCTCTCTCGAAGCGGGTGGCAATCAGCCCCAGCATTTT.

In DNA form, the CDR3 reads TGTGCCAGCAGTTCCCAGGGTAGCACAGATACGCAGTATTTT. It specifies CASSSQGSTDTQYF. This chain connects TRBV28 to TRBJ2-3; D perhaps matches TRBD1 (5 bases). The V end was cut by 4 bases, the J end by 0 bases, with 8 bases between. Germline V CDR1 and CDR2: MDHEN, SYDVKM. The CDR3 consists of 14 residues.

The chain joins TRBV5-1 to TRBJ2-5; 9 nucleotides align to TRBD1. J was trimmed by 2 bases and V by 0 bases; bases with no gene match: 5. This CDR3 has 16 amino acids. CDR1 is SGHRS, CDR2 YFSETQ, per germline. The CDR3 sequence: CASSLGDRGIQETQYF. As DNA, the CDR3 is TGCGCCAGCAGCTTGGGCGACAGGGGGATACAAGAGACCCAGTACTTC. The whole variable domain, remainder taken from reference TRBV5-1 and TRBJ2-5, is KAGVTQTPRYLIKTRGQQVTLSCSPISGHRSVSWYQQTPGQGLQFLFEYFSETQRNKGNFPGRFSGRQFSNSRSEMNVSTLELGDSALYLCASSLGDRGIQETQYFGPGTRLLVL.

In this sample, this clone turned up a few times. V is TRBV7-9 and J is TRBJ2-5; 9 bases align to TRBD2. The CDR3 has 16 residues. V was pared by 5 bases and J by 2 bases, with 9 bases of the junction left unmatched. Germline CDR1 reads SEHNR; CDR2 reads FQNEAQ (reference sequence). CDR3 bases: TGTGCCAGCAGCCCGCATAGCGGGGGAAGTCAAGAGACCCAGTACTTC. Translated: CASSPHSGGSQETQYF.

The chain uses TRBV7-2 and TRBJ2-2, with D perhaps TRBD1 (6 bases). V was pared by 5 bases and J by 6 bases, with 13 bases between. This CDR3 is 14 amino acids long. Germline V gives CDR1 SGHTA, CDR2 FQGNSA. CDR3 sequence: CASSLTGSPGELFF. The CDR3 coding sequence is TGTGCCAGCAGCCTTACAGGGTCCCCCGGGGAGCTGTTTTTT.

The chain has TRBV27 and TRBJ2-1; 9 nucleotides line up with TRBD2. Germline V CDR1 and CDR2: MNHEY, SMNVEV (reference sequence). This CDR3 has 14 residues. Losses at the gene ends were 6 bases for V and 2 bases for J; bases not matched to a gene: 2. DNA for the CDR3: TGTGCCAGCAGCGGACTAGCGACCTACAATGAGCAGTTCTTC. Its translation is CASSGLATYNEQFF.

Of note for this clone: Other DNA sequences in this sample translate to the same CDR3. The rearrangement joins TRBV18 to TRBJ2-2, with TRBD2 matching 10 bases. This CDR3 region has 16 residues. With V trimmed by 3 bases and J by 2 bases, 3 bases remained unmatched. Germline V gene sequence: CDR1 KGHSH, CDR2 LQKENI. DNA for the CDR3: TGTGCCAGCTCACCCCTAGCGGGGGCCAACACCGGGGAGCTGTTTTTT. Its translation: CASSPLAGANTGELFF.

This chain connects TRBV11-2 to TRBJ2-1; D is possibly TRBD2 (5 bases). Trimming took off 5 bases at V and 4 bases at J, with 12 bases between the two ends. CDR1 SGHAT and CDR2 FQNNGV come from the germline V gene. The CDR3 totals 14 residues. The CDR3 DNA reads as TGTGCCAGCAGCCCACCTCGCGGGTACAATGAGCAGTTCTTC. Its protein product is CASSPPRGYNEQFF.

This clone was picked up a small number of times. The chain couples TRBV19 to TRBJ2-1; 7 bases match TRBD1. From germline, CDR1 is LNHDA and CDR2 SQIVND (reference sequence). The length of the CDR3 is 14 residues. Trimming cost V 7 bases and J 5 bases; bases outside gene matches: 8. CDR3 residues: CASTPLGQNNEQFF. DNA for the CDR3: TGTGCCAGTACTCCCCTGGGACAGAACAATGAGCAGTTCTTC.

The CDR3 loop is CASSGGQQETQYF. Here the CDR3 DNA reads TGTGCCAGCTCCGGAGGGCAGCAAGAGACCCAGTACTTC. The rearrangement uses TRBV18 and TRBJ2-5, with D maybe TRBD2 (6 bases). The CDR3 spans 13 residues. Germline V gives CDR1 KGHSH, CDR2 LQKENI. V lost 6 bases to trimming and J lost 2 bases, with 10 bases between them.

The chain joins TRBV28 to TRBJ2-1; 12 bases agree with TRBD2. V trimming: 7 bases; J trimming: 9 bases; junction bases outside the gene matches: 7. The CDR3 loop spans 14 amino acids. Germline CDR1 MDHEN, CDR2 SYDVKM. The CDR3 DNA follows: TGTGCCAGCACTACTAGCGGGAGGACGGTTGAGCAGTTCTTC. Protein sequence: CASTTSGRTVEQFF. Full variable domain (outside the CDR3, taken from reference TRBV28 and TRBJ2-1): DVKVTQSSRYLVKRTGEKVFLECVQDMDHENMFWYRQDPGLGLRLIYFSYDVKMKEKGDIPEGYSVSREKKERFSLILESASTNQTSMYLCASTTSGRTVEQFFGPGTRLTVL.

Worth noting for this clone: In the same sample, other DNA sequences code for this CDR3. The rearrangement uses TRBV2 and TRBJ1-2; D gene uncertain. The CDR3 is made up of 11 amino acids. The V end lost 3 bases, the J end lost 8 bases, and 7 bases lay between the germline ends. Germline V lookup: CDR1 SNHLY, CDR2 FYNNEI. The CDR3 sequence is CASSDWRGYTF. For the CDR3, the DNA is TGTGCCAGCAGTGATTGGCGGGGCTACACCTTC. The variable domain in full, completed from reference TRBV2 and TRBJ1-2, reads EPEVTQTPSHQVTQMGQEVILRCVPISNHLYFYWYRQILGQKVEFLVSFYNNEISEKSEIFDDQFSVERPDGSNFTLKIRSTKLEDSAMYFCASSDWRGYTFGSGTRLTVV.

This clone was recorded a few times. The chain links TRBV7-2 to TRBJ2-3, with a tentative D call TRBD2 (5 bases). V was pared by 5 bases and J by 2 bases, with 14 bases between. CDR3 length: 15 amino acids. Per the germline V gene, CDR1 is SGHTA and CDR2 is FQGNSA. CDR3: CASSPPSRSTDTQYF. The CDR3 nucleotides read TGTGCCAGCAGCCCACCTAGCAGATCCACAGATACGCAGTATTTT. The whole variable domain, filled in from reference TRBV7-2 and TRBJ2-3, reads GAGVSQSPSNKVTEKGKDVELRCDPISGHTALYWYRQSLGQGLEFLIYFQGNSAPDKSGLPSDRFSAERTGGSVSTLTIQRTQQEDSAVYLCASSPPSRSTDTQYFGPGTRLTVL.

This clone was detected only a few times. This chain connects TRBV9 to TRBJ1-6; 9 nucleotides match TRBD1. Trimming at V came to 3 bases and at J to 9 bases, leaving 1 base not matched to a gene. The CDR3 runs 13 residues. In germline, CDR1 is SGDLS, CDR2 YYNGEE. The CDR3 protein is CASSGQGGSPLHF. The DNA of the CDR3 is TGTGCCAGCAGCGGACAGGGGGGTTCACCCCTCCACTTT.

In nucleotides, the CDR3 is TGTGCCAGCAGTCTAGCGGGGGCCCTCAAAGAGACCCAGTACTTC. It translates to CASSLAGALKETQYF. This rearrangement joins TRBV7-8 to TRBJ2-5, with 10 bases lining up with TRBD2. J lost 3 bases, V lost 6 bases, and 7 bases had no gene match. This CDR3 contains 15 residues. Germline V lookup: CDR1 SGHVS, CDR2 FQNEAQ.

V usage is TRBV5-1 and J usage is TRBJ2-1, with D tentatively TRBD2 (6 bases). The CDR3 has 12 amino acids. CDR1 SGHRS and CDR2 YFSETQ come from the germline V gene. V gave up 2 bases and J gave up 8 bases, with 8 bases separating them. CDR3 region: CASSLAGDEQFF. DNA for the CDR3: TGCGCCAGCAGCTTAGCGGGCGATGAGCAGTTCTTC.

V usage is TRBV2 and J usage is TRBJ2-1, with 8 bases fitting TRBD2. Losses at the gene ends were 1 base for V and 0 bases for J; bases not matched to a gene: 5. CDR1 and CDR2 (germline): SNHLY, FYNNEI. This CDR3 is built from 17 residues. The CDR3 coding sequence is TGTGCCAGCAGTGAAGTGGTTCTAGCGGGCTCCTACAATGAGCAGTTCTTC. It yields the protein CASSEVVLAGSYNEQFF.